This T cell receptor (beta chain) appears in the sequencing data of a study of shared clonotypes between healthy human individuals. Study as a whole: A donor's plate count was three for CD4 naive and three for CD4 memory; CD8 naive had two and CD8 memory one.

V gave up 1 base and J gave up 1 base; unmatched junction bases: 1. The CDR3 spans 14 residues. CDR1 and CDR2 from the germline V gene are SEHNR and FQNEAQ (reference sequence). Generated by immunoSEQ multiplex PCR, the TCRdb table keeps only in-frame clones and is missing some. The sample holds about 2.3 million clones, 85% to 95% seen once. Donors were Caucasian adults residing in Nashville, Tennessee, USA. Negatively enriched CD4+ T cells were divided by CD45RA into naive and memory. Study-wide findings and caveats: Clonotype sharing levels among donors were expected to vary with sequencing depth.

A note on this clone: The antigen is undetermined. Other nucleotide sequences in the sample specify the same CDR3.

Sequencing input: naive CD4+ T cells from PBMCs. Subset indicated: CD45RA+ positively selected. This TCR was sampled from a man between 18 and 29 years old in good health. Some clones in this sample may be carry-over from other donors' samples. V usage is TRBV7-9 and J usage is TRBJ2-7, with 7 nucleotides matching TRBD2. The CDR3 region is CASSLGLASYEQYF. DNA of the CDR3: TGTGCCAGCAGCTTAGGACTAGCATCCTACGAGCAGTACTTC. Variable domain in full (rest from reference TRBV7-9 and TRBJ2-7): DTGVSQNPRHKITKRGQNVTFRCDPISEHNRLYWYRQTLGQGPEFLTYFQNEAQLEKSRLLSDRFSAERPKGSFSTLEIQRTEQGDSAMYLCASSLGLASYEQYFGPGTRLTVT.